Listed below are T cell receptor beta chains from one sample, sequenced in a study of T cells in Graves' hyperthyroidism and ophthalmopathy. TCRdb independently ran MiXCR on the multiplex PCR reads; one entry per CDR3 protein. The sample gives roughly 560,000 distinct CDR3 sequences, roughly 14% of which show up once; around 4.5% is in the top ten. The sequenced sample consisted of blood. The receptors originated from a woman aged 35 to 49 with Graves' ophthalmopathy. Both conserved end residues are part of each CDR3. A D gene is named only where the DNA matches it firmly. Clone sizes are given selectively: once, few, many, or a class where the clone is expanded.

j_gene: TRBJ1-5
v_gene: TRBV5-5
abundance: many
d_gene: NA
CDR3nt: TGTGCCAGCAGCTTGGAGTTTTCCAATCAGCCCCAGCATTTT
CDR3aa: CASSLEFSNQPQHF

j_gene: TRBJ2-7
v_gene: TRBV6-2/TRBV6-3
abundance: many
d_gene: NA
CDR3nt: TGTGCCAGCAAGCGACTCTCCTCCTACGAGCAGTACTTC
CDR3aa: CASKRLSSYEQYF

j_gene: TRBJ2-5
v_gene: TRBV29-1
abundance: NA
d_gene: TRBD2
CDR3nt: TGCAGCGTTGAATTGGCGGGAGCCGAGACCCAGTACTTC
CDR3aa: CSVELAGAETQYF

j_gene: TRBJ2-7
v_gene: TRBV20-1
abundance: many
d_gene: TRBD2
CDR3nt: TGCAGTGCTAGAAGCGGGAGCTCCTACGAGCAGTACTTC
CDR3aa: CSARSGSSYEQYF

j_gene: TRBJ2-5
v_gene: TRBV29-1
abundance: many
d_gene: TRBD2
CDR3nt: TGCAGCGTTGTCGAAGCGGGAGGGCCGGCGGAGACCCAGTACTTC
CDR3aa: CSVVEAGGPAETQYF

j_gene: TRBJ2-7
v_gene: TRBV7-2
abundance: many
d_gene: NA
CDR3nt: TGTGCCAGCAGCGAGATCCGAGGCGAGCAGTACTTC
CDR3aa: CASSEIRGEQYF

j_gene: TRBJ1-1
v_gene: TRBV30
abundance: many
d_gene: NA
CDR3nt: TGTGCCTGGAGTGAGGACTTTTTTGTAGCTGAAGCTTTCTTT
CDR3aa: CAWSEDFFVAEAFF

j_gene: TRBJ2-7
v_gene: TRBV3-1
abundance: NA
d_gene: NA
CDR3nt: TGTGCCAGCAGCCAGGTCGGGTCTCCTCCCTACGAGCAGTACTTC
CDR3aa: CASSQVGSPPYEQYF

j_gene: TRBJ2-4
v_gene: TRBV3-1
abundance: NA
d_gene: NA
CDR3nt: TGTGCCAGCAGCCTCGGTGCTAGTGAAAACATTCAGTACTTC
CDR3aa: CASSLGASENIQYF

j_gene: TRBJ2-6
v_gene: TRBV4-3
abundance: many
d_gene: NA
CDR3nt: TGCGCCAGCAGCCAAGATCTAGCCCCCGGCTCTGGGGCCAACGTCCTGACTTTC
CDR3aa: CASSQDLAPGSGANVLTF

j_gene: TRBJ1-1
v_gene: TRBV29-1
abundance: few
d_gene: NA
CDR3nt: TGCAGCGTTAAAGGGTATCTCGGAACGATTGAAGCTTTCTTT
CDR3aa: CSVKGYLGTIEAFF

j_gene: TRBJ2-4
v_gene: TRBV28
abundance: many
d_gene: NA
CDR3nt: TGTGCCAGCAGTATTGAAGTGGTCAAAAACATTCAGTACTTC
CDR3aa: CASSIEVVKNIQYF

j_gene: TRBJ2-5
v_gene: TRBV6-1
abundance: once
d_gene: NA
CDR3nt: TGTGCCAGCAGATCCCCGGGACTTCAAGAGACCCAGTACTTC
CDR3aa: CASRSPGLQETQYF

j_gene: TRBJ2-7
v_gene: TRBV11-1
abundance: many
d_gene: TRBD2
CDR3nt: TGTGCCAGCAGCTTAGGATCCCTCCTAGCGGGAGGCTACGAGCAGTACTTC
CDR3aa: CASSLGSLLAGGYEQYF

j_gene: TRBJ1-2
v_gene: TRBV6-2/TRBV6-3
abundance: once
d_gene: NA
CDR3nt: TGTGCCAGCAGTTTCGTGCCAACGGGGTTTGGCTATGGCTACACCTTC
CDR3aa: CASSFVPTGFGYGYTF

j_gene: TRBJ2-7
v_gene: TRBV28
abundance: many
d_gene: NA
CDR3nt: TGTGCCAGCAGTTCCGGAGCCGTTTACGAGCAGTACTTC
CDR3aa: CASSSGAVYEQYF

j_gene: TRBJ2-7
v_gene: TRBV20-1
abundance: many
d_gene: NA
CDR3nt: TGCAGTGCTGCCCAGGCCTACGAGCAGTACTTC
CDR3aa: CSAAQAYEQYF

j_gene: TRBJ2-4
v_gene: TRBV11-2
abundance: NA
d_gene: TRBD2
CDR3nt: TGTGCCAGCAGCTCCTATAGCGGGGGCAAGGTTTGGGAAAACATTCAGTACTTC
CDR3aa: CASSSYSGGKVWENIQYF

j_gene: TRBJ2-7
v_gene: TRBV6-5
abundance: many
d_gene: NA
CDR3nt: TGTGCCAGCAGTTTCTCCGGGACGAACCCATACGAGCAGTACTTC
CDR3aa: CASSFSGTNPYEQYF

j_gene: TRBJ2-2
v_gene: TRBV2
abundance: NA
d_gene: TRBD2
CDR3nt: TGTGCCAGCAGTCCCTGGACTAGCGGGACGACCGGGGAGCTGTTTTTT
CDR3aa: CASSPWTSGTTGELFF

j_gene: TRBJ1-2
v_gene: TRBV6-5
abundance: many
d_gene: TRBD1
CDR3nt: TGTGCCAGCAGTTACTCGGGGGCGGGACAGGGGCAGCACACCTTC
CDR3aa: CASSYSGAGQGQHTF

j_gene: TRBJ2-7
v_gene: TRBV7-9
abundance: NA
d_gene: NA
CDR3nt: TGTGCCAGCAGCGACGGGCAGAACTCCTACGAGCAGTACTTC
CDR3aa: CASSDGQNSYEQYF

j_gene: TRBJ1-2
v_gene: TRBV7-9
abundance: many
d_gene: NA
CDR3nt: TGTGCCAGCAGCTTAGCCGGTGGGGCAGCCGGCTACACCTTC
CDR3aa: CASSLAGGAAGYTF